This record covers a single TCR beta chain. The antigen remains undetermined. Trimming removed 0 bases from V and 4 bases from J, with 20 bases in between. The CDR3 extends over 17 amino acids. In germline, CDR1 is DFQATT, CDR2 SNEGSKA (reference sequence). This entry comes from a study of regulatory T cells in long-lasting Graves disease. Study outcomes and limitations: Sampling was limited to peripheral blood rather than thyroid tissue. There was favoring of TRBV28, TRBJ1-2 and TRBJ2-5 in persistent disease.

The TCR beta library used iRepertoire HTBI primers with Arm-PCR amplification of CDR3. From the multiplex PCR reads, TCRdb called clonotypes with MiXCR, one entry per CDR3 protein. Altogether roughly 350,000 distinct CDR3 sequences are present, about 17% being singletons, with the ten largest covering around 20%. The time point denotes: newly diagnosed GD, antithyroid drugs for less than 3 months. Following extraction of RNA from PBMCs, that RNA was used to make the TCR library. In addition, the sample was reused for a study of T cells in Graves' hyperthyroidism and ophthalmopathy. That work adds: During a first-round RT-PCR of the TCR CDR3, the HTBI primer set was used.

The specimen comprised peripheral blood mononuclear cells (PBMCs), sampled at new diagnosis, from a patient treated with antithyroid drugs. The sequence was collected from a woman younger than 35 with Graves disease. The chain carries TRBV20-1 and TRBJ2-3; D perhaps matches TRBD2 (5 bases). The CDR3 spells CSARDHEGDRSPDTQYF. In nucleotides, the CDR3 is TGCAGTGCTAGAGATCATGAGGGAGATCGGTCTCCAGATACGCAGTATTTT.